The rows below give T cell receptor beta chains drawn from one sample of a study of CD8+CD57+ T cells in acquired aplastic anemia. Via MiXCR, TCRdb re-called the reads, giving one row per CDR3 protein. The sample carries about 110,000 distinct CDR3 sequences, 40% to 65% recorded once. The material sequenced was sorted CD4+, CD8+, or CD8+CD57+ T cells (not recorded which) from PBMCs. All receptors come from a human donor in good health, serving as a control. CDR3s include the opening cysteine and the closing phenylalanine or tryptophan. Fields, in order: clone size, V gene, D gene, J gene, CDR3 DNA, CDR3 protein. The D gene is left open where the match is weak. Size is stated for part of the rows, as once, few or many counts, or as a class when the clone is expanded.

size: few
V: TRBV5-1
D: .
J: TRBJ1-5
DNA: TGCGCCAGCAGCTTGGAGGGGGGTTATAGCAATCAGCCCCAGCATTTT
CDR3: CASSLEGGYSNQPQHF

size: few
V: TRBV15
D: .
J: TRBJ2-7
DNA: TGTGCCACCAGCAGATCCGGACAGTCCTACGAGCAGTACTTC
CDR3: CATSRSGQSYEQYF

size: .
V: TRBV25-1
D: .
J: TRBJ2-7
DNA: TGCGCCAGCAGTGGGGGGGCCGGGGCCTACGAGCAGTACTTC
CDR3: CASSGGAGAYEQYF

size: .
V: TRBV4-2
D: .
J: TRBJ2-1
DNA: TGTGCCAGCAGCCGGGGGTGGCAGGGCTACAATGAGCAGTTCTTC
CDR3: CASSRGWQGYNEQFF

size: .
V: TRBV29-1
D: .
J: TRBJ1-5
DNA: TGCAGCGTTGAACAGGGGAATCAGCCCCAGCATTTT
CDR3: CSVEQGNQPQHF

size: .
V: TRBV24-1
D: .
J: TRBJ2-7
DNA: TGTGCCACCAGTGATGGCCAGGACAGAAAGCAGTACTTC
CDR3: CATSDGQDRKQYF

size: .
V: TRBV24-1
D: .
J: TRBJ2-1
DNA: TGTGCCACCAGTATAAGGGGTGACGAGCAGTTCTTC
CDR3: CATSIRGDEQFF

size: .
V: TRBV7-2
D: TRBD2
J: TRBJ2-1
DNA: TGTGCCAGCAGCTCCCCTCCGGGGGGGCAGTTCTTC
CDR3: CASSSPPGGQFF

size: .
V: TRBV5-1
D: .
J: TRBJ2-7
DNA: TGCGCCAGCAGCTTGGAGGGGGGGCGGTACGAGCAGTACTTC
CDR3: CASSLEGGRYEQYF

size: many
V: TRBV12-3/TRBV12-4
D: .
J: TRBJ1-3
DNA: TGTGCCACCACCTTGGGGGGCCCTGGAAACACCATATATTTT
CDR3: CATTLGGPGNTIYF

size: .
V: TRBV20-1
D: TRBD1
J: TRBJ1-6
DNA: TGCAGTGCTACCGACAGGGCCCCAAATTCACCCCTCCACTTT
CDR3: CSATDRAPNSPLHF

size: few
V: TRBV7-9
D: TRBD1
J: TRBJ1-6
DNA: TGTGCCAGTAGACAGGGGGCATCTTCACCCCTCCACTTT
CDR3: CASRQGASSPLHF

size: .
V: TRBV19
D: .
J: TRBJ1-5
DNA: TGTGCCAGTAGTGAACTTCAGGATAGCAATCAGCCCCAGCATTTT
CDR3: CASSELQDSNQPQHF

size: few
V: TRBV20-1
D: TRBD1
J: TRBJ1-2
DNA: TGCAGTGCACCGGACAGGGGTAACTATGGCTACACCTTC
CDR3: CSAPDRGNYGYTF

size: .
V: TRBV16
D: .
J: TRBJ2-3
DNA: TGTGCCAGCAGCCAATCGGTCGTCGTAGATACGCAGTATTTT
CDR3: CASSQSVVVDTQYF

size: .
V: TRBV2
D: TRBD1
J: TRBJ1-6
DNA: TGTGCCAGCCGGTCCGGGACAGGCAATTCACCCCTCCACTTT
CDR3: CASRSGTGNSPLHF

size: few
V: TRBV10-3
D: .
J: TRBJ1-1
DNA: TGTGCCATCAGTGAGTACCTGGGGACTGAAGCTTTCTTT
CDR3: CAISEYLGTEAFF

size: many
V: TRBV6-1
D: TRBD1
J: TRBJ1-1
DNA: TGTGCCAGCAGTGAAGGTTCGGGGACAGGGGGAAAGTGGGCTTTCTTT
CDR3: CASSEGSGTGGKWAFF

size: many
V: TRBV7-9
D: .
J: TRBJ2-1
DNA: TGTGCCAGCAACGCCTATGACCGACGCAATGAGCAGTTCTTC
CDR3: CASNAYDRRNEQFF

size: .
V: TRBV7-3
D: TRBD2
J: TRBJ2-5
DNA: TGTGCCAGCAGCACCCTAGCGGGGGAGACCCAGTACTTC
CDR3: CASSTLAGETQYF

size: many
V: TRBV7-2
D: .
J: TRBJ1-1
DNA: TGTGCCAGCAGCTTAGGGGTGTGGCGGGATCTTGAAGCTTTCTTT
CDR3: CASSLGVWRDLEAFF

size: .
V: TRBV5-1
D: TRBD2
J: TRBJ2-5
DNA: TGCGCCAGCAGCCCTCTAGCGGGGGGGCCGGAGGAGACCCAGTACTTC
CDR3: CASSPLAGGPEETQYF

size: .
V: TRBV10-3
D: .
J: TRBJ2-2
DNA: TGTGCCATCAGTGAAGCAAAGAACACCGGGGAGCTGTTTTTT
CDR3: CAISEAKNTGELFF

size: .
V: TRBV20-1
D: TRBD2
J: TRBJ2-3
DNA: TGCAGTGCCACATATAGGACTAGCGGGGATACGCAGTATTTT
CDR3: CSATYRTSGDTQYF

size: .
V: TRBV25-1
D: .
J: TRBJ1-2
DNA: TGTGCCAGCAGTGCACCTAAAATCATCGGGTCTGGAAACACCTTC
CDR3: CASSAPKIIGSGNTF

size: .
V: TRBV19
D: TRBD1
J: TRBJ1-1
DNA: TGTGCCAGTAGTATAGAGGCGGGACAGGCCATGAACACTGAAGCTTTCTTT
CDR3: CASSIEAGQAMNTEAFF

size: many
V: TRBV4-3
D: .
J: TRBJ2-7
DNA: TGCGCCAGCAGCCAAGATAAGGGCCTGGGGGAGCAGTACTTC
CDR3: CASSQDKGLGEQYF

size: .
V: TRBV25-1
D: TRBD2
J: TRBJ2-1
DNA: TGTGCCAGCAGGACTAGCGGTAACAATGAGCAGTTCTTC
CDR3: CASRTSGNNEQFF

size: .
V: TRBV2
D: TRBD2
J: TRBJ2-7
DNA: TGTGCCAGCACCGCGTCTACTAGCGGGGGCCACGAGCAGTACTTC
CDR3: CASTASTSGGHEQYF

size: .
V: TRBV29-1
D: .
J: TRBJ1-1
DNA: TGCAGCGGATCTTGGGGGGGGAACACTGAAGCTTTCTTT
CDR3: CSGSWGGNTEAFF

size: many
V: TRBV7-9
D: .
J: TRBJ2-7
DNA: TGTGCCAGCGGCTGGAAGGCCGACTACGAGCAGTACTTC
CDR3: CASGWKADYEQYF

size: .
V: TRBV25-1
D: .
J: TRBJ2-7
DNA: TGTGCCAGCAGTGGGGGGGCAGGGGACTCCTACGAGCAGTACTTC
CDR3: CASSGGAGDSYEQYF

size: .
V: TRBV19
D: TRBD1
J: TRBJ1-2
DNA: TGTGCCAGTACCAGACAGGGTTACTATGGCTACACCTTC
CDR3: CASTRQGYYGYTF

size: .
V: TRBV10-3
D: TRBD2
J: TRBJ2-7
DNA: TGTGCCATCAGGGGGGGGGACGGCACCTACGAGCAGTACTTC
CDR3: CAIRGGDGTYEQYF

size: .
V: TRBV11-2
D: .
J: TRBJ1-4
DNA: TGTGCCAGCAGCGATTCGGCTGGGAATGAAAAACTGTTTTTT
CDR3: CASSDSAGNEKLFF

size: .
V: TRBV19
D: .
J: TRBJ1-2
DNA: TGTGCCAGTAGTATAACAACGCTGGCTGGCTACACCTTC
CDR3: CASSITTLAGYTF

size: .
V: TRBV15
D: TRBD1
J: TRBJ1-5
DNA: TGTGCCACCAGCAGAGATCGGACAGGGGGTAGTCAGCCCCAGCATTTT
CDR3: CATSRDRTGGSQPQHF

size: many
V: TRBV24-1
D: TRBD2
J: TRBJ2-1
DNA: TGTGCCACCAGTTTGACTAGCGGGGAGAACAATGAGCAGTTCTTC
CDR3: CATSLTSGENNEQFF

size: .
V: TRBV19
D: TRBD1
J: TRBJ2-1
DNA: TGTGCCAGTAGTCAGGGACAGATAACCAATGAGCAGTTCTTC
CDR3: CASSQGQITNEQFF

size: .
V: TRBV5-1
D: TRBD2
J: TRBJ2-3
DNA: TGCGCCAGCAGCGGTACCATTAGCGGGGGGGACACAGATACGCAGTATTTT
CDR3: CASSGTISGGDTDTQYF

size: .
V: TRBV24-1
D: .
J: TRBJ2-5
DNA: TGTGCCACCAGTGATTTGACGGGACAAGGACAAGAGACCCAGTACTTC
CDR3: CATSDLTGQGQETQYF

size: .
V: TRBV5-6
D: TRBD1
J: TRBJ1-5
DNA: TGTGCCAGCAGCTTGGCCCACGGCGGGACAGGCAGTCAGCCCCAGCATTTT
CDR3: CASSLAHGGTGSQPQHF

size: .
V: TRBV7-9
D: .
J: TRBJ2-7
DNA: TGTGCCAGCAGCCCAAATGGCCGCGAGCAGTACTTC
CDR3: CASSPNGREQYF

size: .
V: TRBV4-1
D: .
J: TRBJ1-1
DNA: TGTGCCAGCAGCCAAGACCGGGGCGGGGACACTGAAGCTTTCTTT
CDR3: CASSQDRGGDTEAFF

size: .
V: TRBV19
D: TRBD2
J: TRBJ2-7
DNA: TGTGCCAGTAGGCTAGCGGGGGGCCGAGCCTACGAGCAGTACTTC
CDR3: CASRLAGGRAYEQYF

size: many
V: TRBV10-3
D: TRBD1
J: TRBJ2-7
DNA: TGTGCCATCAGTGTCGGCGGGACAGGGAACTACGAGCAGTACTTC
CDR3: CAISVGGTGNYEQYF

size: .
V: TRBV4-1
D: TRBD1
J: TRBJ2-2
DNA: TGCGCCAGCAGCCAAACACAGGGGACCCCGAACACCGGGGAGCTGTTTTTT
CDR3: CASSQTQGTPNTGELFF

size: once
V: TRBV20-1
D: TRBD2
J: TRBJ2-7
DNA: TGCAGTGCTAGACTAGCGGGAGCCTACGAGCAGTACTTC
CDR3: CSARLAGAYEQYF

size: many
V: TRBV7-6
D: .
J: TRBJ2-7
DNA: TGTGCCAGCAGCCGGGAGCCTCACTACGAGCAGTACTTC
CDR3: CASSREPHYEQYF

size: .
V: TRBV7-9
D: .
J: TRBJ2-1
DNA: TGTGCCAGCAGCTCACAGGGTAGTGAGCAGTTCTTC
CDR3: CASSSQGSEQFF

size: .
V: TRBV10-3
D: .
J: TRBJ1-4
DNA: TGTGCCATCAGTTCAGGGTTGACTAATGAAAAACTGTTTTTT
CDR3: CAISSGLTNEKLFF

size: .
V: TRBV19
D: .
J: TRBJ1-6
DNA: TGTGCCAGTAGTATAAAGAGTTTTAATTCACCCCTCCACTTT
CDR3: CASSIKSFNSPLHF

size: many
V: TRBV11-3
D: .
J: TRBJ2-3
DNA: TGTGCCAGCAGCAAAAGCAACGGCGGGGCCACCACAGATACGCAGTATTTT
CDR3: CASSKSNGGATTDTQYF

size: .
V: TRBV7-3
D: .
J: TRBJ2-6
DNA: TGTGCCAGCAGGAAAGCCGGGGCCAACGTCCTGACTTTC
CDR3: CASRKAGANVLTF